This entry lists 17 T cell receptor beta chains sequenced from one sample in a study of PD-1 blockade in classical Hodgkin lymphoma. Time point meaning: cycle 4 day 1 (C4D1), after about 6 weeks of nivolumab. Following autologous stem cell transplantation, relapse occurred in every patient, and exposure to brentuximab vedotin varied. Clones were read by immunoSEQ multiplex PCR, and TCRdb kept only the in-frame ones, dropping some. Among 43,000 or so clones listed, just under 80% were seen once. Sample: peripheral blood mononuclear cells (PBMCs), taken before the fourth cycle of nivolumab. The receptors here all came from a human donor with classical Hodgkin lymphoma.

The J gene is TRBJ2-1, the V gene TRBV5-1, with 8 bases that match TRBD2. Germline lookup yields CDR1 SGHRS and CDR2 YFSETQ. The CDR3 length is 16 residues. The V gene end was trimmed by 6 bases and the J gene end by 8 bases; junction bases not matched to a gene: 16. CDR3 nucleotides: TGCGCCAGCACCAAAACCGGGACTAGTCTTTTCGATGAGCAGTTCTTC. Translating gives CASTKTGTSLFDEQFF.

The V call is TRBV6-5, the J call TRBJ2-1; the match to TRBD2 covers 7 bases. V was pared by 8 bases and J by 7 bases, with 11 bases of the junction left unmatched. Per the germline V gene, CDR1 is MNHEY and CDR2 is SVGAGI. This CDR3 comprises 14 residues. The CDR3 loop reads CASYPSGGGNEQFF. CDR3 coding DNA: TGTGCCAGCTACCCCTCCGGGGGAGGGAATGAGCAGTTCTTC.

The rearrangement joins TRBV19 to TRBJ1-3, with 7 bases matching TRBD1. V trimming: 8 bases; J trimming: 2 bases; junction bases outside the gene matches: 9. Germline CDR1 reads LNHDA; CDR2 reads SQIVND (reference sequence). The CDR3 extends over 15 amino acids. The CDR3 here is CASSTGTGAGNTIYF. The CDR3 DNA reads as TGTGCCAGTTCCACGGGAACAGGGGCTGGAAACACCATATATTTT.

This chain connects TRBV11-2 to TRBJ2-7; D might be TRBD1 (5 bases). CDR1 and CDR2 from the germline V gene are SGHAT and FQNNGV. This CDR3 has 13 amino acids. Trimming pared 0 bases from V and 12 bases from J, leaving 15 bases between. The CDR3 sequence is CASSLDLSRTTYF. The CDR3 DNA is TGTGCCAGCAGCTTAGATTTAAGTCGGACAACGTACTTC.

A single count supports this clone. The chain couples TRBV7-3 to TRBJ2-5; the D gene is possibly TRBD1 (6 bases). V was pared by 0 bases and J by 4 bases, with 15 bases between. The CDR3 is made up of 16 amino acids. Germline CDR1 SGHTA, CDR2 FQGTGA. The CDR3 loop is CASSLTVGTDRETQYF. The CDR3 DNA sequence: TGTGCCAGCAGCTTAACGGTGGGGACGGACAGAGAGACCCAGTACTTC.

The V gene is TRBV11-2, the J gene TRBJ1-2; tentative D call: TRBD1 (6 bases). The CDR3 covers 15 residues. From germline, CDR1 is SGHAT and CDR2 FQNNGV. Trimming removed 1 base at V and 4 bases at J, with 13 bases between. The CDR3 reads CASSLVDRRGYGYTF. The CDR3 nucleotides are TGTGCCAGCAGCTTAGTAGACAGGCGGGGCTATGGCTACACCTTC. Combining the CDR3 with reference TRBV11-2 and TRBJ1-2 gives the whole variable domain EAGVAQSPRYKIIEKRQSVAFWCNPISGHATLYWYQQILGQGPKLLIQFQNNGVVDDSQLPKDRFSAERLKGVDSTLKIQPAKLEDSAVYLCASSLVDRRGYGYTFGSGTRLTVV.

The V gene is TRBV6-6, the J gene TRBJ1-2; 8 positions agree with TRBD1. V was pared by 5 bases and J by 2 bases, with 4 bases of the junction left unmatched. This CDR3 has 14 residues. In germline, CDR1 is MNHNY, CDR2 SVGAGI (reference sequence). The CDR3 region is CASSRTGSNYGYTF. The CDR3 bases are TGTGCCAGCAGTCGGACAGGGTCCAACTATGGCTACACCTTC.

The rearrangement uses TRBV27 and TRBJ2-7, with D maybe TRBD1 (6 bases). The CDR3 consists of 13 residues. Between the trimmed V and J ends, which lost 4 bases and 2 bases, there was a span of 9 bases. Germline-derived CDR1 and CDR2 are MNHEY and SMNVEV (reference sequence). The CDR3: CASSSTGAYEQYF. CDR3 DNA: TGTGCCAGCAGTTCGACAGGAGCCTACGAGCAGTACTTC.

In regard to this clone: This specimen includes other DNA sequences encoding the same CDR3. The J gene is TRBJ2-5, the V gene TRBV7-3, with D possibly being TRBD2 (6 bases). The CDR3 runs 13 residues. V was cut by 2 bases and J by 2 bases, with 6 bases left in between. In germline, CDR1 is SGHTA, CDR2 FQGTGA. The CDR3, as DNA: TGTGCCAGCAGCTTAGGGGGGCAAGAGACCCAGTACTTC. This translates into CASSLGGQETQYF.

This clone showed up just once. The chain employs TRBV5-1 and TRBJ1-2, with 7 bases that match TRBD1. In germline, CDR1 is SGHRS, CDR2 YFSETQ. V shed 3 bases, J shed 3 bases, and the junction held 8 bases outside the gene matches. The CDR3 has 15 residues. The CDR3 reads CASSSQTGAHYGYTF. In DNA form, the CDR3 reads TGCGCCAGCAGCTCTCAAACAGGGGCCCACTATGGCTACACCTTC.

This chain uses TRBV15 with TRBJ2-6; D remains ambiguous. Trimming pared 1 base from V and 0 bases from J, leaving 4 bases between. The germline gives CDR1 LNHNV, CDR2 YYDKDF (reference sequence). This CDR3 contains 15 residues. The CDR3 sequence is CATSRALSGANVLTF. The CDR3 DNA sequence: TGTGCCACCAGCAGAGCTCTCTCTGGGGCCAACGTCCTGACTTTC.

The chain carries TRBV5-1 and TRBJ2-7, with D perhaps matching TRBD1 (6 bases). Deletions cut 4 bases from V and 3 bases from J, with 17 bases between. The CDR3 extends over 15 amino acids. CDR1 SGHRS and CDR2 YFSETQ come from the germline V gene. The CDR3 here is CASSLVQGQNYEQYF. The CDR3 region has the DNA TGCGCCAGCAGCCTAGTCCAAGGACAGAACTACGAGCAGTACTTC.

The chain uses TRBV29-1 and TRBJ1-2; D is unresolved. The CDR3 is 11 amino acids. Between the trimmed V and J ends, which lost 7 bases and 3 bases, there was a span of 9 bases. The germline V gene has CDR1 SQVTM and CDR2 ANQGSEA. CDR3 region: CSASEDYGYTF. In nucleotides, the CDR3 is TGCAGCGCCTCGGAGGACTATGGCTACACCTTC. The variable domain in full, with the rest retrieved from reference TRBV29-1 and TRBJ1-2, is SAVISQKPSRDICQRGTSLTIQCQVDSQVTMMFWYRQQPGQSLTLIATANQGSEATYESGFVIDKFPISRPNLTFSTLTVSNMSPEDSSIYLCSASEDYGYTFGSGTRLTVV.

The rearrangement links TRBV7-2 to TRBJ1-1; 11 nucleotides align to TRBD1. Looked up from germline, CDR1 is SGHTA and CDR2 is FQGNSA. This CDR3 comprises 16 residues. J was trimmed by 8 bases and V by 3 bases; bases with no gene match: 11. The DNA of the CDR3 is TGTGCCAGCAGCTTTAAGACCGGGACAGGGGGTACCGAAGCTTTCTTT. Translated, it gives CASSFKTGTGGTEAFF.

The chain carries TRBV4-3 and TRBJ1-6, with D possibly TRBD1 on 5 matching bases. V was cut by 5 bases and J by 7 bases, with 12 bases left in between. The germline CDR1 and CDR2 sequences are LGHNA and YSLEER. The CDR3 runs to 14 residues. The CDR3 sequence: CASSDGGYNSPLHF. CDR3 nucleotide sequence: TGCGCCAGCAGCGATGGGGGGTACAATTCACCCCTCCACTTT.

The rearrangement uses TRBV6-5 and TRBJ1-1; D is uncertain. Trimming pared 7 bases from V and 3 bases from J, leaving 12 bases between. The CDR3 contains 13 residues. Per the germline V gene, CDR1 is MNHEY and CDR2 is SVGAGI. This CDR3 reads CASKRGLDTEAFF. The CDR3 nucleotides read TGTGCCAGCAAGAGAGGACTGGACACTGAAGCTTTCTTT.

Comments on this clone: The sample has other DNA sequences that encode this CDR3 too. The chain recombines TRBV19 with TRBJ2-1; D gene ambiguous. CDR1 is LNHDA and CDR2 is SQIVND in the germline V gene (reference sequence). CDR3 length equals 13 residues. V was cut by 1 base and J by 4 bases, with 5 bases left in between. CDR3 in amino acids: CASSIGQYNEQFF. CDR3 bases: TGTGCCAGTAGTATAGGGCAGTACAATGAGCAGTTCTTC.